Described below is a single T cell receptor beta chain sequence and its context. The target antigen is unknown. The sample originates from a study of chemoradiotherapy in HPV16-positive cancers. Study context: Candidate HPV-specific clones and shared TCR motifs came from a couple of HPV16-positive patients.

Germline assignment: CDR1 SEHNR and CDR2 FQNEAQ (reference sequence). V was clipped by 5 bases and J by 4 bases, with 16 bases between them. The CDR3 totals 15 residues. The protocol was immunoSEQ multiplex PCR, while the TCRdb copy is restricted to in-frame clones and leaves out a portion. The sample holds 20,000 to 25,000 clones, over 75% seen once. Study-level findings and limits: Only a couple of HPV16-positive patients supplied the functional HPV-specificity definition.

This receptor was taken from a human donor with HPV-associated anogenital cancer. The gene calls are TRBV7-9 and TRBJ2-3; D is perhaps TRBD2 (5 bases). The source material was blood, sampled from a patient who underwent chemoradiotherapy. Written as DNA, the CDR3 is TGTGCCAGCAGCCCCGAGACCGGAGGATCAGATACGCAGTATTTT. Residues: CASSPETGGSDTQYF.